Listed below are T cell receptor beta chains from one sample, sequenced in a study of persistence of HIV-infected CD4 T cells. Profiled with immunoSEQ multiplex PCR; TCRdb holds only in-frame clones, not every one. The table lists approximately 18,000 clones, about 62% of them singletons. For these TCRs, the target antigens are not known. The sequences come from CD4+ T cells sorted from PBMCs after roughly 18-hour stimulation, collected from a patient who received antiretroviral therapy. The source of these receptors is an adult woman with HIV who was CMV-seropositive. Each CDR3 is given with its conserved first and last residue. D genes are given only for firm matches. Rows may omit the clone size; those that give it use once, few, many or a size class.

d_gene | j_gene | abundance | v_gene | CDR3aa | CDR3nt
- | TRBJ1-2 | - | TRBV24-1 | CATSAATGFAGYTF | TGTGCCACCAGTGCCGCAACGGGATTTGCTGGCTACACCTTC
- | TRBJ1-1 | few | TRBV5-1 | CASTPSGRNTEAFF | TGCGCCAGCACCCCTTCGGGGAGGAACACTGAAGCTTTCTTT
TRBD1 | TRBJ2-2 | few | TRBV18 | CASSPGDRDTGELFF | TGTGCCAGCTCACCGGGCGACAGGGATACCGGGGAGCTGTTTTTT
- | TRBJ2-7 | - | TRBV12-3/TRBV12-4 | CASSLMEYEQYF | TGTGCCAGCAGCCTGATGGAGTACGAGCAGTACTTC
- | TRBJ1-6 | - | TRBV10-3 | CGTRNGPDSPLHF | TGCGGGACTCGGAATGGCCCCGATTCACCCCTCCACTTT
- | TRBJ1-2 | - | TRBV10-3 | CAISDPRTATTNYGYTF | TGTGCCATCAGTGACCCCCGGACAGCCACTACTAACTATGGCTACACCTTC
TRBD1 | TRBJ1-4 | - | TRBV11-2 | CASSLSLISPTGGNEKLFF | TGTGCCAGCAGCTTGTCGCTTATTAGCCCGACAGGGGGAAACGAAAAACTGTTTTTT
TRBD1 | TRBJ1-2 | - | TRBV6-5 | CASSLQGASGYGYTF | TGTGCCAGCAGCCTACAGGGGGCGTCGGGGTATGGCTACACCTTC
- | TRBJ1-5 | medium-sized | TRBV19 | CASSIYSVGNQPQHF | TGTGCCAGTAGTATCTACTCGGTGGGCAATCAGCCCCAGCATTTT
TRBD1 | TRBJ2-2 | - | TRBV5-4 | CASSFAQGANTGELFF | TGTGCCAGCAGCTTCGCACAGGGGGCGAACACCGGGGAGCTGTTTTTT
- | TRBJ1-4 | medium-sized | TRBV5-1 | CASSLGTTTNEKLFF | TGCGCCAGCAGCTTGGGGACAACAACTAATGAAAAACTGTTTTTT
- | TRBJ2-3 | - | TRBV4-1 | CASSQDLWGGDTQYF | TGCGCCAGCAGCCAAGACCTCTGGGGTGGTGATACGCAGTATTTT
TRBD2 | TRBJ2-3 | - | TRBV27 | CASSFLPAGGKDTQYF | TGTGCCAGCAGTTTCCTACCAGCGGGGGGGAAGGATACGCAGTATTTT
TRBD2 | TRBJ2-2 | few | TRBV5-4 | CASRLFVAGGLVGELFF | TGTGCCAGCCGACTGTTTGTAGCGGGGGGGCTGGTCGGGGAGCTGTTTTTT
TRBD1 | TRBJ1-2 | few | TRBV7-2 | CASSLGGQGLYGYTF | TGTGCCAGCAGCCTAGGGGGACAGGGGCTGTATGGCTACACCTTC
- | TRBJ1-5 | - | TRBV7-9 | CASSLTGNQPQHF | TGTGCCAGCAGTCTCACAGGGAACCAGCCCCAGCATTTT
- | TRBJ1-5 | few | TRBV2 | CASTKTRNLNQPQHF | TGTGCCAGCACTAAGACCCGGAACCTCAATCAGCCCCAGCATTTT
TRBD1 | TRBJ1-1 | few | TRBV19 | CASSITGQGNAEAFF | TGTGCCAGTAGTATCACGGGACAGGGGAATGCTGAAGCTTTCTTT
- | TRBJ1-5 | few | TRBV12-5 | CASGLVTGPGDNQPQHF | TGTGCTAGTGGTTTGGTCACAGGGCCAGGGGACAATCAGCCCCAGCATTTT
TRBD2 | TRBJ2-1 | few | TRBV5-1 | CASSWTSGTSANEQFF | TGCGCCAGCAGCTGGACTAGCGGGACCTCGGCGAATGAGCAGTTCTTC
- | TRBJ2-1 | - | TRBV4-2 | CASSQGRGEYNEQFF | TGTGCCAGCAGCCAAGGCAGGGGGGAATACAATGAGCAGTTCTTC
TRBD1 | TRBJ1-2 | - | TRBV7-2 | CASSEQGAGGYTF | TGTGCCAGCAGCGAACAGGGGGCGGGTGGCTACACCTTC
- | TRBJ2-2 | - | TRBV12-3/TRBV12-4 | CASSPLDRGELFF | TGTGCCAGCAGTCCCCTGGACCGCGGGGAGCTGTTTTTT
TRBD2 | TRBJ2-7 | - | TRBV9 | CASSLSGGNTYEQYF | TGTGCCAGCAGCCTTAGCGGGGGGAACACCTACGAGCAGTACTTC
TRBD2 | TRBJ2-2 | - | TRBV19 | CASRTSGGSSGELFF | TGTGCCAGTAGAACTAGCGGGGGTAGTTCCGGGGAGCTGTTTTTT
- | TRBJ1-1 | - | TRBV6-6 | CASHRTENTEAFF | TGTGCCAGCCACAGGACAGAGAACACTGAAGCTTTCTTT
- | TRBJ1-1 | - | TRBV5-1 | CASSSGRGTEAFF | TGCGCCAGCAGCTCAGGCCGGGGCACTGAAGCTTTCTTT
- | TRBJ2-5 | few | TRBV5-1 | CASSLLQGSQETQYF | TGCGCCAGCAGCTTGTTGCAGGGGTCCCAAGAGACCCAGTACTTC
- | TRBJ2-2 | - | TRBV5-6 | CASSPGTRELFF | TGTGCCAGCAGCCCCGGGACCCGGGAGCTGTTTTTT
- | TRBJ1-4 | - | TRBV27 | CASSLDRWGEKLFF | TGTGCCAGCAGTTTAGACAGGTGGGGGGAAAAACTGTTTTTT
- | TRBJ2-5 | once | TRBV19 | CASSIDWVSGTQYF | TGTGCCAGTAGTATTGACTGGGTGAGCGGGACCCAGTACTTC
- | TRBJ1-1 | - | TRBV23-1 | CASSQSAGCTEAFF | TGCGCCAGCAGTCAATCGGCGGGGTGCACTGAAGCTTTCTTT
- | TRBJ1-1 | medium-sized | TRBV6-1 | CASSEAGGRGEAFF | TGTGCCAGCAGTGAAGCTGGGGGTAGGGGTGAAGCTTTCTTT
- | TRBJ1-1 | medium-sized | TRBV30 | CAWSLGTMNTEAFF | TGTGCCTGGAGTCTCGGCACCATGAACACTGAAGCTTTCTTT
- | TRBJ1-2 | few | TRBV10-1 | CASSESGDYGYTF | TGCGCCAGCAGTGAGTCGGGGGACTATGGCTACACCTTC
- | TRBJ2-3 | - | TRBV11-1 | CASSLSAGPTDTQYF | TGTGCCAGCAGCTTATCGGCAGGACCCACAGATACGCAGTATTTT
- | TRBJ1-5 | once | TRBV12-3/TRBV12-4 | CACTEGPRQPQHF | TGTGCCTGCACCGAGGGTCCGAGACAGCCCCAGCATTTT
TRBD2 | TRBJ2-1 | - | TRBV5-5 | CASSLVASGGARSYNEQFF | TGTGCCAGCAGCTTGGTGGCTAGCGGGGGGGCACGTTCCTACAATGAGCAGTTCTTC
- | TRBJ1-2 | - | TRBV29-1 | CSVEGMGGGEGYTF | TGCAGCGTTGAAGGGATGGGGGGAGGTGAGGGCTACACCTTC
- | TRBJ2-6 | few | TRBV18 | CASSPTGTSPANVLTF | TGTGCCAGCTCACCAACGGGGACCTCCCCCGCCAACGTCCTGACTTTC
- | TRBJ1-3 | - | TRBV9 | CASSVDSGISGNTIYF | TGTGCCAGCAGCGTAGACAGCGGAATCTCTGGAAACACCATATATTTT
TRBD1 | TRBJ1-3 | - | TRBV7-2 | CASSITGGNSGNTIYF | TGTGCCAGCAGCATTACAGGGGGAAACTCTGGAAACACCATATATTTT
TRBD1 | TRBJ1-3 | - | TRBV7-9 | CASSLGQGENTIYF | TGTGCCAGCAGCTTAGGACAGGGCGAAAACACCATATATTTT
- | TRBJ1-3 | medium-sized | TRBV5-1 | CASSLEDSYVDTIYF | TGCGCCAGCAGCTTGGAGGACAGTTATGTAGACACCATATATTTT
TRBD1 | TRBJ2-6 | once | TRBV19 | CASSRTGGSGANVLTF | TGTGCCAGTAGTAGGACAGGGGGGTCCGGGGCCAACGTCCTGACTTTC
- | TRBJ1-1 | - | TRBV5-6 | CASSPGGPRNTEAFF | TGTGCCAGCAGCCCGGGAGGTCCAAGGAACACTGAAGCTTTCTTT
- | TRBJ2-5 | once | TRBV6-5 | CASKRVVGFQETQYF | TGTGCCAGCAAACGGGTAGTGGGATTTCAAGAGACCCAGTACTTC
- | TRBJ2-7 | few | TRBV29-1 | CSVENGHEQYF | TGCAGCGTTGAGAACGGGCACGAGCAGTACTTC
TRBD1 | TRBJ1-2 | - | TRBV5-1 | CASSLGSGQDYGYTF | TGCGCCAGCAGCTTGGGATCGGGACAGGACTATGGCTACACCTTC
TRBD1 | TRBJ1-2 | few | TRBV30 | CAWKAQGAGGGYTF | TGTGCCTGGAAAGCGCAGGGGGCGGGAGGTGGCTACACCTTC